Detailed here is one T cell receptor beta chain. Its antigen is still unknown. The germline V gene encodes CDR1 SEHNR and CDR2 FQNEAQ (reference sequence). Trimming stripped 5 bases from V and 5 bases from J, with 18 bases between. The CDR3 has 15 amino acids. The source of the sample is a study of beta chain features in type 1 diabetes. Study-level points and caveats: Type 1 diabetes patients had moderately but significantly shorter TCRB CDR3s in all four CD4+ subsets.

Reverse transcription of all isolated RNA meant that expressed TCRB transcripts were sequenced. The protocol was immunoSEQ multiplex PCR, while the TCRdb copy is restricted to in-frame clones and leaves out a portion. This sample carries about 260,000 clones, roughly 22% of them seen once, and the ten largest clones take 0.025% to 0.035%. This chain connects TRBV7-9 to TRBJ2-5; the D gene is possibly TRBD1 (6 bases). Sample: naive CD4+ T cells from blood. The sequence derives from a woman in her forties with type 1 diabetes. CDR3: CASSDTGSQGETQYF. Here the CDR3 DNA reads TGTGCCAGCAGCGATACAGGGTCGCAGGGCGAGACCCAGTACTTC.